The 14 T cell receptor beta chains reported below all come from one sample, sequenced in a study of T cell responses to AZD1222 COVID-19 vaccine. Profiled with immunoSEQ multiplex PCR; TCRdb holds only in-frame clones, not every one. The data show about 130,000 clones, with 88% seen just once and 4.5% to 7% held by the top ten. The sequencing here drew on peripheral blood, taken 28 days after the second AZD1222 dose. These TCRs come from an adult who received the AZD1222 COVID-19 vaccine.

The table lists this clone with a few counts. This rearrangement joins TRBV12-3 or TRBV12-4 to TRBJ1-5, with D unresolved. Trimming removed 8 bases from V and 6 bases from J, with 14 bases in between. CDR3 length: 13 amino acids. Here the CDR3 reads CASGLTAGQPQHF. As DNA, the CDR3 is TGTGCCAGCGGCCTTACAGCGGGTCAGCCCCAGCATTTT.

The rearrangement links TRBV28 to TRBJ2-2; 10 nucleotides agree with TRBD2. The V gene end was trimmed by 1 base and the J gene end by 7 bases; junction bases not matched to a gene: 12. Germline V gene data show CDR1 as MDHEN and CDR2 as SYDVKM. The CDR3 consists of 18 residues. The CDR3 here is CASSLFGSPSGSVGELFF. The CDR3 nucleotides read TGTGCCAGCAGTTTATTCGGGAGTCCTAGCGGGAGCGTCGGGGAGCTGTTTTTT.

CDR3: CASSIVNRFTGELFF. Written as DNA, the CDR3 is TGTGCCAGCTCCATTGTGAACAGGTTCACCGGGGAGCTGTTTTTT. The V and J genes are TRBV19 and TRBJ2-2; TRBD1 might be the D (5 bases). Trimming took 9 bases from V and 4 from J, leaving 18 bases between them. Germline assignment: CDR1 LNHDA and CDR2 SQIVND (reference sequence). This CDR3 is 15 amino acids long.

This rearrangement joins TRBV7-2 to TRBJ2-3; 7 nucleotides agree with TRBD1. Germline CDR1 and CDR2: SGHTA and FQGNSA. V lost 5 bases to trimming and J lost 0 bases; unmatched junction nucleotides: 5. The CDR3 covers 15 residues. The CDR3 region is CASSPGQFSTDTQYF. The CDR3 DNA sequence: TGTGCCAGCAGCCCGGGACAGTTTAGCACAGATACGCAGTATTTT.

The chain recombines TRBV11-3 with TRBJ2-1, with D perhaps matching TRBD2 (5 bases). CDR3 length equals 12 residues. Germline assignment: CDR1 SGHNT and CDR2 YENEEA. Trimming cost V 7 bases and J 5 bases, with 9 bases left between them. CDR3 protein: CASNRDNNEQFF. In DNA, the CDR3 is TGTGCCAGCAATCGGGATAACAATGAGCAGTTCTTC.

J is TRBJ2-3 and V is TRBV21-1. TRBV21-1 is a pseudogene. CDR3 length: 15 residues. The CDR3 coding sequence is TGTGCCAGCGGCCGAGCGGACACACTCACAGATACGCAGTATTTT. Its protein product is CASGRADTLTDTQYF.

CDR3 sequence (DNA): TGCAGCGTTGCAAGCCTAGGGGTCTACGAGCAGTACTTC. Translating it yields CSVASLGVYEQYF. The V call is TRBV29-1, the J call TRBJ2-7, with D perhaps matching TRBD1 (5 bases). CDR3 length: 13 residues. Trimming removed 4 bases from V and 3 bases from J, with 13 bases in between. Looked up from germline, CDR1 is SQVTM and CDR2 is ANQGSEA.

This clone was picked up one time. The genes are TRBV18 and TRBJ2-5; 9 nucleotides line up with TRBD2. There are 17 residues in the CDR3. Trimming at V came to 6 bases and at J to 3 bases, leaving 14 bases not matched to a gene. Germline CDR1 and CDR2: KGHSH and LQKENI. In DNA, the CDR3 is TGTGCCAGCTCCCGGGGCCTCGCGGGAGGGAGAGAAGAGACCCAGTACTTC. Its translation: CASSRGLAGGREETQYF.

This clone is a singleton in its sample. This sequence joins TRBV2 and TRBJ1-3, with D hard to call. Trimming took 4 bases from V and 1 from J, leaving 8 bases between them. The CDR3 consists of 14 residues. Per the germline V gene, CDR1 is SNHLY and CDR2 is FYNNEI. The chain's CDR3 is CASSGLTSGNTIYF. In DNA, the CDR3 is TGTGCCAGCAGTGGTTTAACGTCTGGAAACACCATATATTTT. The full variable domain, in which reference TRBV2 and TRBJ1-3 provide the parts outside the CDR3, is EPEVTQTPSHQVTQMGQEVILRCVPISNHLYFYWYRQILGQKVEFLVSFYNNEISEKSEIFDDQFSVERPDGSNFTLKIRSTKLEDSAMYFCASSGLTSGNTIYFGEGSWLTVV.

The table lists this clone with a count of one. This CDR3 is CASSTGQGNEQYF. As DNA, the CDR3 is TGTGCCAGTAGTACGGGACAGGGCAACGAGCAGTACTTC. The V and J genes are TRBV19 and TRBJ2-7; 9 bases agree with TRBD1. The CDR3 totals 13 residues. Germline V lookup: CDR1 LNHDA, CDR2 SQIVND (reference sequence). V dropped 4 bases and J dropped 5; count of bases not matched to a gene: 3.

The rearrangement joins TRBV12-3 or TRBV12-4 to TRBJ2-5; D is ambiguous. The CDR3 has 13 amino acids. Trimming removed 1 base from V and 2 bases from J, with 5 bases in between. This CDR3 is CASSLVFQETQYF. In DNA form, the CDR3 reads TGTGCCAGCAGTTTAGTTTTTCAAGAGACCCAGTACTTC.

This clone was seen once. The genes are TRBV12-5 and TRBJ1-5; no clear D. The V end lost 5 bases, the J end lost 3 bases, and 17 bases lay between the germline ends. The V gene's germline CDR1 is LGHNT and CDR2 FRNRAP. There are 16 residues in the CDR3. The CDR3 reads CASGPPGAGFNQPQHF. The CDR3 DNA sequence: TGTGCTAGTGGTCCACCGGGTGCCGGGTTCAATCAGCCCCAGCATTTT.

The chain recombines TRBV3-1 (or the pseudogene TRBV3-2) with TRBJ2-5, with D possibly being TRBD1 or TRBD2 (5 bases each). The CDR3 loop spans 14 amino acids. The V gene lost 4 bases and the J gene lost 5 bases, with 14 bases spanning the gap. Germline assignment: CDR1 LGHDT and CDR2 YNNKEL (reference sequence). CDR3 in amino acids: CASSRRQGGETQYF. The CDR3 DNA sequence: TGTGCCAGCAGCCGGCGGCAGGGCGGGGAGACCCAGTACTTC.

This clone was observed once. The chain combines TRBV15 with TRBJ2-3, with 10 bases lining up with TRBD1. V lost 3 bases, J lost 2 bases, and 2 bases stayed unmatched. Germline loops: CDR1 LNHNV, CDR2 YYDKDF (reference sequence). There are 15 residues in the CDR3. Here the CDR3 DNA reads TGTGCCACCAGCAGGGGGACAGGGGTCACAGATACGCAGTATTTT. Translation: CATSRGTGVTDTQYF.